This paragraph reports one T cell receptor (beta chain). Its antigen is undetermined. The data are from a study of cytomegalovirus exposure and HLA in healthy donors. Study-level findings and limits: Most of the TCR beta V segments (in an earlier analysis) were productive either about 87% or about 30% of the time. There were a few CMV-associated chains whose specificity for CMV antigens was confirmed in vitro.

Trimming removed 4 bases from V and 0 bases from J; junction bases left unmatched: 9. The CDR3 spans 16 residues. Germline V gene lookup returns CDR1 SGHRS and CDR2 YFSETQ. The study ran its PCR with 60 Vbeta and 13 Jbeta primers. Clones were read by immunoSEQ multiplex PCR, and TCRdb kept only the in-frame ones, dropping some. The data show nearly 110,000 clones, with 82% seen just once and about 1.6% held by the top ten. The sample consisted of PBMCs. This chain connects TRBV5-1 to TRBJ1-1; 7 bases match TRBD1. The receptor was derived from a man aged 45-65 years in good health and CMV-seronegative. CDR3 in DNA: TGCGCCAGCAGCCCTTTGGGGACAGACGTGAACACTGAAGCTTTCTTT. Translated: CASSPLGTDVNTEAFF.